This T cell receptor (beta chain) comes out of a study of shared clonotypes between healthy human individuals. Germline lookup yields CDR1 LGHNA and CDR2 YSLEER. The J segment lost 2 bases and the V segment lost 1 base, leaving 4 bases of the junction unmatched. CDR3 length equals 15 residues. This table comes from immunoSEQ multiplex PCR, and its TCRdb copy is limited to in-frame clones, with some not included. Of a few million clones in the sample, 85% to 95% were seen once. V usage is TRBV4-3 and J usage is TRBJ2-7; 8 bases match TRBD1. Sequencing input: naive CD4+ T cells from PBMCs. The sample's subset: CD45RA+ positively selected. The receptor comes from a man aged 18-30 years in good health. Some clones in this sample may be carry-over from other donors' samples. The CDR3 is CASSQGGQEAYEQYF. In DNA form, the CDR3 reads TGCGCCAGCAGCCAAGGGGGACAGGAAGCCTACGAGCAGTACTTC.